The 3 T cell receptor beta chains given below trace back to one sample, sequenced in a study of response to subunit inactivated influenza vaccine. Via MiXCR, TCRdb re-called the RT-PCR reads, giving one row per CDR3 protein. The sample shows hundreds of thousands of distinct CDR3 sequences, about 7.6% of them seen only once. Sample: PBMCs from blood, taken around 25 months after vaccination. The receptors derive from a man aged 50-75 years who received an inactivated influenza vaccine.

The chain carries TRBV20-1 and TRBJ1-2; no definite D call. Trimming stripped 3 bases from V and 1 base from J, with 9 bases between. CDR3 size: 13 residues. The germline V gene encodes CDR1 DFQATT and CDR2 SNEGSKA (reference sequence). The CDR3 loop is CSASNQNNYGYTF. CDR3 bases: TGCAGTGCTAGTAATCAGAATAACTATGGCTACACCTTC.

The chain joins TRBV7-2 to TRBJ2-7; weak D call: TRBD2 (6 bases). The CDR3 length is 15 residues. Trimming took off 2 bases at V and 4 bases at J, with 15 bases between the two ends. Germline CDR1 reads SGHTA; CDR2 reads FQGNSA. In DNA form, the CDR3 reads TGTGCCAGCAGCTTATCGAGGGCAGGGAGGTACGAGCAGTACTTC. This sequence encodes CASSLSRAGRYEQYF.

The chain recombines TRBV30 with TRBJ2-7, with a possible D match to TRBD1 (6 bases). Germline values: CDR1 GTSNPN, CDR2 SVGIG (reference sequence). The CDR3 runs 12 residues. Trimming left V 3 bases short and J 4 bases short, with 10 bases between. Written as DNA, the CDR3 is TGTGCCTGGAGCGACAGGATATACGAGCAGTACTTC. It yields the protein CAWSDRIYEQYF.